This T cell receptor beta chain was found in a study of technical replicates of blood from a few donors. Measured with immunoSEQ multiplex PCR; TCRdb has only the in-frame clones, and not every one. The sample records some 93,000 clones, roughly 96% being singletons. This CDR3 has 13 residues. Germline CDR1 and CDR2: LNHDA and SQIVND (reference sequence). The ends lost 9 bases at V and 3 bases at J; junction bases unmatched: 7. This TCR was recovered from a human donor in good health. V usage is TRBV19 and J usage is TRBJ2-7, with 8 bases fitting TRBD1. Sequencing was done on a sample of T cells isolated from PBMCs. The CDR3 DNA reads TGTGCCAGCCGAGGACAGGGTGACTACGAGCAGTACTTC. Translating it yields CASRGQGDYEQYF.